One sample yielded the 31 T cell receptor beta chains listed below, sequenced in a study of early T cells in non-severe SARS-CoV-2 infection. TCRdb re-analysed the 5' RACE reads in MiXCR, keeping a single row per CDR3 protein. Of 100,000 or so distinct CDR3 sequences listed, 10% to 15% are singletons. Sequencing used whole blood. The origin of the receptors is an adult who was a healthcare worker with PCR-confirmed SARS-CoV-2 infection or an uninfected control (not recorded which).

The rearrangement joins TRBV7-8 to TRBJ2-5; no clear D gene. Germline CDR1 SGHVS, CDR2 FQNEAQ. With 1 base removed from V and 2 bases from J, the gap between germline ends came to 8 bases. The CDR3 is made up of 14 amino acids. The CDR3 here is CASSLGQLQETQYF. The CDR3 nucleotides read TGTGCCAGCAGCTTAGGGCAGTTACAAGAGACCCAGTACTTC.

This clonotype showed up just a few times. V usage is TRBV14 and J usage is TRBJ2-2; D is perhaps TRBD1 (5 bases). Deletions cut 1 base from V and 7 bases from J, with 10 bases between. Germline CDR1 reads SGHDN; CDR2 reads FVKESK. The CDR3 length is 14 residues. CDR3 in amino acids: CASSQGGPDGELFF. CDR3 nucleotides: TGTGCCAGCAGCCAAGGGGGCCCCGACGGGGAGCTGTTTTTT.

This chain joins TRBV9 and TRBJ2-1, with D possibly TRBD2 on 6 matching bases. The CDR3 sequence is 14 residues long. V was shortened by 2 bases and J by 4 bases, with 10 bases between the two germline ends. Germline CDR1 reads SGDLS; CDR2 reads YYNGEE. The CDR3 loop reads CASSVAGKYNEQFF. The CDR3 DNA reads TGTGCCAGCAGCGTCGCGGGGAAATACAATGAGCAGTTCTTC. The entire variable domain, with the rest obtained from reference TRBV9 and TRBJ2-1, is as follows: DSGVTQTPKHLITATGQRVTLRCSPRSGDLSVYWYQQSLDQGLQFLIQYYNGEERAKGNILERFSAQQFPDLHSELNLSSLELGDSALYFCASSVAGKYNEQFFGPGTRLTVL.

At least ten counts were recorded for this clonotype. This chain links TRBV20-1 with TRBJ1-5; no clear D. V shed 3 bases and J shed 3 bases, with 9 bases lying between them. The germline V gene encodes CDR1 DFQATT and CDR2 SNEGSKA (reference sequence). The CDR3 has 13 amino acids. The CDR3 region has the DNA TGCAGTGCTAGTCTCGCCACCAATCAGCCCCAGCATTTT. This sequence encodes CSASLATNQPQHF.

Many counts were recorded for this clonotype. CDR3 sequence reads: CASSTSSGTAYGYTF. In DNA, the CDR3 is TGTGCCAGCAGCACCTCATCCGGGACGGCCTATGGCTACACCTTC. This chain uses TRBV5-4 with TRBJ1-2; possibly TRBD1 for D (5 bases). There are 15 residues in the CDR3. Trimming took off 4 bases at V and 4 bases at J, with 17 bases between the two ends. The germline CDR1 and CDR2 sequences are SGHNT and YYREEE (reference sequence).

This clonotype was detected only a few times. This chain links TRBV12-3 or TRBV12-4 with TRBJ1-2, with a possible D match to TRBD1 (5 bases). This CDR3 comprises 13 residues. Between the trimmed V and J ends, which lost 4 bases and 6 bases, there was a span of 12 bases. In nucleotides, the CDR3 is TGTGCCAGCAGTTCCACAGGAAGGGATGGCTACACCTTC. Amino acids: CASSSTGRDGYTF.

The rearrangement links TRBV12-3 or TRBV12-4 to TRBJ2-5; perhaps TRBD1 as D (6 bases). The CDR3 is 14 amino acids. Trimming took off 1 base at V and 5 bases at J, with 11 bases between the two ends. The CDR3 spells CASSLGRGRETQYF. The DNA of the CDR3 is TGTGCCAGCAGTTTAGGCAGGGGTCGGGAGACCCAGTACTTC.

J is TRBJ1-1 and V is TRBV18; D not resolved. Trimming removed 5 bases from V and 3 bases from J, with 16 bases in between. This CDR3 is 15 amino acids long. In germline, CDR1 is KGHSH, CDR2 LQKENI. In nucleotides, the CDR3 is TGTGCCAGCTCATCAGTCGGGGTTCAGGACACTGAAGCTTTCTTT. Protein: CASSSVGVQDTEAFF. Full variable domain (missing parts from reference TRBV18 and TRBJ1-1): NAGVMQNPRHLVRRRGQEARLRCSPMKGHSHVYWYRQLPEEGLKFMVYLQKENIIDESGMPKERFSAEFPKEGPSILRIQQVVRGDSAAYFCASSSVGVQDTEAFFGQGTRLTVV.

This clonotype was seen many times. This rearrangement joins TRBV28 to TRBJ2-7; TRBD2 agrees at 8 bases. This CDR3 region has 14 residues. The ends lost 2 bases at V and 0 bases at J; junction bases unmatched: 0. Germline CDR1 MDHEN, CDR2 SYDVKM. CDR3 sequence: CASSLLAGSYEQYF. The DNA for the CDR3 is TGTGCCAGCAGTTTACTAGCGGGCTCCTACGAGCAGTACTTC.

This clonotype showed up many times. CDR3 coding DNA: TGTGCCAGTAGTATTGCAAATCAGCCCCAGCATTTT. Amino acid sequence: CASSIANQPQHF. J is TRBJ1-5 and V is TRBV19; D unclear. The CDR3 runs to 12 residues. V was trimmed by 3 bases and J by 4 bases, leaving 4 bases between them. Germline-derived CDR1 and CDR2 are LNHDA and SQIVND (reference sequence).

This sequence joins TRBV15 and TRBJ2-1; TRBD1 agrees at 8 bases. The CDR3 contains 15 residues. The germline CDR1 and CDR2 sequences are LNHNV and YYDKDF (reference sequence). Unmatched junction bases numbered 4, after V lost 1 base and J lost 5 bases. The CDR3 spells CATSRAGGHNNEQFF. In nucleotides, the CDR3 is TGTGCCACCAGCAGAGCAGGGGGCCATAACAATGAGCAGTTCTTC.

This clonotype was counted ten times or more. The chain has TRBV28 and TRBJ2-3; 7 nucleotides match TRBD2. CDR3 length: 15 amino acids. CDR1 is MDHEN and CDR2 is SYDVKM in the germline V gene. Germline trimming cut 3 bases from V and 5 bases from J; bases unmatched to any gene: 8. The CDR3 loop is CASSLAGRGRDTQYF. CDR3 in DNA: TGTGCCAGCAGTTTGGCGGGGAGGGGTAGAGATACGCAGTATTTT.

This clonotype was seen only a few times. This rearrangement joins TRBV7-9 to TRBJ2-7, with D perhaps matching TRBD1 or TRBD2 (5 bases each). Looked up from germline, CDR1 is SEHNR and CDR2 is FQNEAQ (reference sequence). This CDR3 comprises 17 residues. With 2 bases removed from V and 2 bases from J, the gap between germline ends came to 19 bases. The CDR3, as DNA: TGTGCCAGCAGCTTACCCTGGGACCGCCGAGGAACCTACGAGCAGTACTTC. Its translation: CASSLPWDRRGTYEQYF.

V gene TRBV7-9 combines with J gene TRBJ2-7; D remains ambiguous. CDR1 and CDR2 (germline): SEHNR, FQNEAQ (reference sequence). V lost 5 bases, J lost 3 bases, and 20 bases lay in between. CDR3 length equals 16 residues. In nucleotides, the CDR3 is TGTGCCAGCAGCCCGTCGGGCTCGGGTCAACTCTACGAGCAGTACTTC. Protein: CASSPSGSGQLYEQYF.

This clonotype showed up many times. V and J are TRBV20-1 and TRBJ2-7; D is tentatively TRBD1 or TRBD2 (5 bases each). Germline CDR1 reads DFQATT; CDR2 reads SNEGSKA (reference sequence). V was clipped by 5 bases and J by 3 bases, with 17 bases between them. The CDR3 sequence is 14 residues long. CDR3 protein: CSAPGTPDLYEQYF. CDR3 bases: TGCAGTGCTCCGGGGACCCCAGACCTCTACGAGCAGTACTTC.

The chain recombines TRBV2 with TRBJ1-6, with 9 bases that match TRBD1. V dropped 8 bases and J dropped 8; count of bases not matched to a gene: 1. CDR1 and CDR2 from the germline V gene are SNHLY and FYNNEI. This CDR3 is built from 12 residues. CDR3: CASRDRDSPLHF. The CDR3 bases are TGTGCCAGCCGGGACAGGGATTCACCCCTCCACTTT.

Turning to this clonotype: With a much larger clone just one base away, this may be a read error. The chain uses TRBV11-2 and TRBJ2-1; D is perhaps TRBD2 (5 bases). The CDR3 has 14 amino acids. Between the trimmed V and J ends, which lost 0 bases and 10 bases, there was a span of 13 bases. In germline, CDR1 is SGHAT, CDR2 FQNNGV. This CDR3 reads CASSLDQASYEQFF. The CDR3 DNA follows: TGTGCCAGCAGCTTAGATCAGGCTAGCTACGAGCAGTTCTTC.

The rearrangement uses TRBV4-1 and TRBJ1-1; perhaps TRBD1 as D (5 bases). The length of the CDR3 is 12 residues. Trimming cost V 5 bases and J 11 bases, with 15 bases left between them. Germline CDR1 reads MGHRA; CDR2 reads YSYEKL. The chain's CDR3 is CASSYLGGVAFF. The CDR3 DNA follows: TGCGCCAGCAGCTACCTGGGGGGTGTTGCTTTCTTT.

Only a few counts were recorded for this clonotype. The chain is built from TRBV29-1 and TRBJ1-2, with D possibly TRBD1 on 6 matching bases. The V gene's germline CDR1 is SQVTM and CDR2 ANQGSEA. The CDR3 sequence is 15 residues long. Trimming took off 0 bases at V and 8 bases at J, with 19 bases between the two ends. The CDR3 loop is CSVEEGAVTILGYTF. The DNA of the CDR3 is TGCAGCGTTGAAGAGGGGGCAGTTACTATCCTCGGCTACACCTTC.

There are a few counts of this clonotype. The V and J genes are TRBV5-5 and TRBJ2-1, with no clear D. The CDR3 has 13 residues. Germline V CDR1 and CDR2: SGHKS, YYEKEE (reference sequence). V was trimmed by 2 bases and J by 9 bases, leaving 12 bases between them. The CDR3 loop is CASSFGSGIEQFF. The CDR3 DNA follows: TGTGCCAGCAGCTTTGGCTCAGGAATTGAGCAGTTCTTC.

V usage is TRBV6-5 and J usage is TRBJ2-1; weak D call: TRBD2 (6 bases). The V gene's germline CDR1 is MNHEY and CDR2 SVGAGI. The V gene lost 5 bases and the J gene lost 13 bases, with 15 bases spanning the gap. The CDR3 has 12 residues. The DNA of the CDR3 is TGTGCCAGCAGTCCCCTCGGCGGGAAACAGTTCTTC. Its protein is CASSPLGGKQFF.

This clonotype was detected many times. The CDR3 reads CASSQALEENTIYF. The CDR3 region has the DNA TGCGCCAGCAGCCAAGCTTTGGAGGAAAACACCATATATTTT. The V and J genes are TRBV4-3 and TRBJ1-3; D unresolved. Germline CDR1 and CDR2: LGHNA and YSLEER. The CDR3 length is 14 residues. Trimming left V 1 base short and J 6 bases short, with 10 bases between.

J is TRBJ2-7 and V is TRBV27, with D possibly TRBD1 on 5 matching bases. Germline CDR1 is MNHEY and CDR2 is SMNVEV (reference sequence). The V end was cut by 6 bases, the J end by 3 bases, with 24 bases between. This CDR3 is 17 amino acids long. This CDR3 is CASRQVVGWPLHYEQYF. The DNA for the CDR3 is TGTGCCAGCAGACAGGTGGTGGGGTGGCCCCTCCACTACGAGCAGTACTTC.

Of note for this clonotype: A read error may explain this, as a much larger clone is one base away. This chain uses TRBV20-1 with TRBJ1-1; maybe TRBD1 (6 bases). The CDR3 extends over 12 amino acids. V was shortened by 5 bases and J by 6 bases, with 13 bases between the two germline ends. Germline values: CDR1 DFQATT, CDR2 SNEGSKA (reference sequence). CDR3 nucleotide sequence: TGCAGTGCTGGCGGAGGGGGGTCTGAAGCTTTCTTT. Protein: CSAGGGGSEAFF.

The V and J genes are TRBV19 and TRBJ2-3, with D hard to call. Germline CDR1 is LNHDA and CDR2 is SQIVND (reference sequence). The CDR3 length is 15 residues. V lost 1 base and J 4 bases, leaving 12 bases between the germline ends. The CDR3 DNA follows: TGTGCCAGTAGTATAGCCCCCCGGATGGCAGATACGCAGTATTTT. Its translation: CASSIAPRMADTQYF.

This clonotype turned up a few times. This chain links TRBV7-9 with TRBJ2-1; D may be TRBD1 (5 bases). The CDR3 is 11 amino acids. Germline V gene sequence: CDR1 SEHNR, CDR2 FQNEAQ (reference sequence). V gave up 8 bases and J gave up 8 bases, with 10 bases separating them. The CDR3 loop reads CASGRVDEQFF. In nucleotides, the CDR3 is TGTGCCAGCGGCAGGGTAGATGAGCAGTTCTTC.

The V and J genes are TRBV11-3 and TRBJ2-1, with 9 positions matching TRBD2. Trimming cost V 4 bases and J 8 bases; bases outside gene matches: 6. The CDR3 is 14 amino acids. The germline V gene has CDR1 SGHNT and CDR2 YENEEA. CDR3 sequence reads: CASSSAGGRHEQFF. As DNA, the CDR3 is TGTGCCAGCAGCTCAGCGGGAGGAAGGCATGAGCAGTTCTTC.

The genes are TRBV7-9 and TRBJ1-6, with unresolved D. Trimming removed 1 base at V and 7 bases at J, with 14 bases between. Looked up from germline, CDR1 is SEHNR and CDR2 is FQNEAQ (reference sequence). The CDR3 contains 16 residues. The CDR3 bases are TGTGCCAGCAGCTTAGTGGGTGGTTGGCAGAATTCACCCCTCCACTTT. This codes for CASSLVGGWQNSPLHF.

This clonotype has ten or more counts. V is TRBV28 and J is TRBJ1-5; D is unclear. The CDR3 length is 13 residues. Per the germline V gene, CDR1 is MDHEN and CDR2 is SYDVKM. V dropped 6 bases and J dropped 0 bases, with 6 bases sitting between them. The CDR3 coding sequence is TGTGCCAGCAGACGTCCTAGCAATCAGCCCCAGCATTTT. Residues: CASRRPSNQPQHF.

This clonotype has a count of ten or more. The chain employs TRBV11-2 and TRBJ2-1; D may match TRBD1 or TRBD2 (6 bases each). This CDR3 is built from 12 residues. The V end lost 5 bases, the J end lost 12 bases, and 14 bases lay between the germline ends. Per the germline V gene, CDR1 is SGHAT and CDR2 is FQNNGV. The CDR3 reads CASSIPGGGQFF. The CDR3 region has the DNA TGTGCCAGCAGCATCCCCGGGGGCGGGCAGTTCTTC.

V and J are TRBV16 and TRBJ2-4, with no clear D. V was cut by 7 bases and J by 1 base, with 17 bases left in between. This CDR3 spans 16 amino acids. The V gene's germline CDR1 is KGHSY and CDR2 FQNENV. Written as DNA, the CDR3 is TGTGCCAGCACCCATGGCAGGTTGGGTGCCAAAAACATTCAGTACTTC. Translated: CASTHGRLGAKNIQYF. The full variable domain, with the rest looked up from reference TRBV16 and TRBJ2-4, is GEEVAQTPKHLVRGEGQKAKLYCAPIKGHSYVFWYQQVLKNEFKFLISFQNENVFDETGMPKERFSAKCLPNSPCSLEIQATKLEDSAVYFCASTHGRLGAKNIQYFGAGTRLSVL.